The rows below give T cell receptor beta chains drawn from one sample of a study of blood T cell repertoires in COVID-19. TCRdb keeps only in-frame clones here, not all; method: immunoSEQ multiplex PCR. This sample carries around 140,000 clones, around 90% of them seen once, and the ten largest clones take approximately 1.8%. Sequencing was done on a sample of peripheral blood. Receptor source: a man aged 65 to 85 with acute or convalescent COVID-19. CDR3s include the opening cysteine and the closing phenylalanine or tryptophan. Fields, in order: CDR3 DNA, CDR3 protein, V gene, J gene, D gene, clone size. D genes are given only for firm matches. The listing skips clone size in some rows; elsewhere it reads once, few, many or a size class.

DNA: TGTGCCAGCAGTAGGGGTCCGGACTATGGCTACACCTTC
CDR3: CASSRGPDYGYTF
V: TRBV27
J: TRBJ1-2
D: .
size: .

DNA: TGTGCCAGCACCCCGGACAGGAACTATGGCTACACCTTC
CDR3: CASTPDRNYGYTF
V: TRBV2
J: TRBJ1-2
D: TRBD1
size: .

DNA: TGCGCCAGCAGCTTATATGACAGGGGATTTGGAGAGACCCAGTACTTC
CDR3: CASSLYDRGFGETQYF
V: TRBV5-1
J: TRBJ2-5
D: TRBD1
size: .

DNA: TGTGCCAGCTCACCACGGGGGGGGTCAGATACGCAGTATTTT
CDR3: CASSPRGGSDTQYF
V: TRBV18
J: TRBJ2-3
D: TRBD2
size: .

DNA: TGTGCCAGCGCGCCGGGACTACAATCGACGGGGACAGATACGCAGTATTTT
CDR3: CASAPGLQSTGTDTQYF
V: TRBV19
J: TRBJ2-3
D: TRBD2
size: .

DNA: TGCGCCAGCAGCCAAGCTCTGGGCCTATATGGCTACACCTTC
CDR3: CASSQALGLYGYTF
V: TRBV4-1
J: TRBJ1-2
D: .
size: .

DNA: TGTGCCAGCAGGGAAGCGAGCTACGGGGGGCAAGAGACCCAGTACTTC
CDR3: CASREASYGGQETQYF
V: TRBV2
J: TRBJ2-5
D: TRBD2
size: .

DNA: TGTGCCAGCAGTGAAGCAGGGGCGATAAAACTGTTTTTT
CDR3: CASSEAGAIKLFF
V: TRBV6-1
J: TRBJ1-4
D: .
size: .

DNA: TGCGCCAGCAGCTTGCATCAGACAGGGGGAGGCTACACCTTC
CDR3: CASSLHQTGGGYTF
V: TRBV5-1
J: TRBJ1-2
D: TRBD1
size: .

DNA: TGTGCCACCAGTGATGGACAGGGGGCGCGAAACTATGGCTACACCTTC
CDR3: CATSDGQGARNYGYTF
V: TRBV24-1
J: TRBJ1-2
D: TRBD1
size: .

DNA: TGTGCCAGCTCGGCCGGGTCTGTCAACACTGAAGCTTTCTTT
CDR3: CASSAGSVNTEAFF
V: TRBV18
J: TRBJ1-1
D: .
size: .

DNA: TGTGCCAGCAGCGGGGGGCGCGGGAGACGGGACAATGAGCAGTTCTTC
CDR3: CASSGGRGRRDNEQFF
V: TRBV21-1
J: TRBJ2-1
D: .
size: .

DNA: TGCAGTGCCGTGGGGGGGGAAGGCTACACCTTC
CDR3: CSAVGGEGYTF
V: TRBV20-1
J: TRBJ1-2
D: .
size: .

DNA: TGTGCCAGCAGTGACCGTGACAGGGCGGATCAGCCCCAGCATTTT
CDR3: CASSDRDRADQPQHF
V: TRBV6-1
J: TRBJ1-5
D: TRBD1
size: few

DNA: TGTGCCAGCAGTTTAAATAGTGGGGACAGGCACAATGAGCAGTTCTTC
CDR3: CASSLNSGDRHNEQFF
V: TRBV27
J: TRBJ2-1
D: TRBD1
size: few

DNA: TGTGCCAGCAGTGAAGCGGGGGCAACAGGGATCAAGGGCGAGCAGTACTTC
CDR3: CASSEAGATGIKGEQYF
V: TRBV2
J: TRBJ2-7
D: .
size: .

DNA: TGTGCCAGCAGTTCTATACTAGCGGGCTCCACAGATACGCAGTATTTT
CDR3: CASSSILAGSTDTQYF
V: TRBV6-2/TRBV6-3
J: TRBJ2-3
D: TRBD2
size: .

DNA: TGTGCCACAGCGGGGGTTAGCACAGATACGCAGTATTTT
CDR3: CATAGVSTDTQYF
V: TRBV24-1
J: TRBJ2-3
D: TRBD2
size: .

DNA: TGTGCCAGCTCGGCCACGAACGGGGTTACGCAGTATTTT
CDR3: CASSATNGVTQYF
V: TRBV27
J: TRBJ2-3
D: .
size: .

DNA: TGTGCCAGCAGCTCGGACCACGCGGGCCAAGCGACAGATACGCAGTATTTT
CDR3: CASSSDHAGQATDTQYF
V: TRBV5-5
J: TRBJ2-3
D: .
size: .

DNA: TGTGCCAGCAGCTTAAGCAACCTCGAGCAGTACTTC
CDR3: CASSLSNLEQYF
V: TRBV7-8
J: TRBJ2-7
D: .
size: .

DNA: TGTGCCAGCAGCAAACAGGGTTGGGGCACTGAAGCTTTCTTT
CDR3: CASSKQGWGTEAFF
V: TRBV3-1/TRBV3-2
J: TRBJ1-1
D: .
size: .

DNA: TGTGCCACCAGCAGAGATCGGGGACAGGGTCGGGATACGCAGTATTTT
CDR3: CATSRDRGQGRDTQYF
V: TRBV15
J: TRBJ2-3
D: TRBD1
size: .

DNA: TGTGCCAGCAGCGCCACAGGGCACACTGAAGCTTTCTTT
CDR3: CASSATGHTEAFF
V: TRBV11-2
J: TRBJ1-1
D: .
size: .

DNA: TGTGCCAGCAGCTTAGGTTTCGGCAGGGGTGGCTACGAGCAGTACTTC
CDR3: CASSLGFGRGGYEQYF
V: TRBV7-8
J: TRBJ2-7
D: .
size: once

DNA: TGTGCCAGCAGCGACCGGGACAGCAGCACAGATACGCAGTATTTT
CDR3: CASSDRDSSTDTQYF
V: TRBV2
J: TRBJ2-3
D: TRBD1
size: few

DNA: TGTGCCAGCAGTTTAAACATGAATCAGCCCCAGCATTTT
CDR3: CASSLNMNQPQHF
V: TRBV12-3/TRBV12-4
J: TRBJ1-5
D: .
size: .